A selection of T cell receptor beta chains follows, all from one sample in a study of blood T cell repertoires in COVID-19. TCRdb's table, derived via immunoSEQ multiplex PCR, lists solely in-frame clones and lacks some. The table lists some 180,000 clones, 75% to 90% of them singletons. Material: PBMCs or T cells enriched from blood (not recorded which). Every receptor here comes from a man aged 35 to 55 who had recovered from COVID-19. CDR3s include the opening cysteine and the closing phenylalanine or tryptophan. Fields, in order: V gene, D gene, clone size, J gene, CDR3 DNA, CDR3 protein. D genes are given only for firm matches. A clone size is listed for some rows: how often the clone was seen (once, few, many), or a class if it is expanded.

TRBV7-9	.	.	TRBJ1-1	TGTGCCAGCAGCTTTGATGCGGGACGTGGAGCTTTCTTT	CASSFDAGRGAFF
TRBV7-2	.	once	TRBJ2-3	TGTGCCAGCAGCTTAGTTGCGGGTGGGACAGATACGCAGTATTTT	CASSLVAGGTDTQYF
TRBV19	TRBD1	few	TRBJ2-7	TGTGCCAGTAGTATCCGCCGACAGGGCCCGTACGAGCAGTACTTC	CASSIRRQGPYEQYF
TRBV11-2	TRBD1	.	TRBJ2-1	TGTGCCAGCAGCTTAGGACAGGGGGCGTTTAATGAGCAGTTCTTC	CASSLGQGAFNEQFF
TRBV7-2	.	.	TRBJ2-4	TGTGCCAGCAGCCCCTCTCCCGGAGAAAACATTCAGTACTTC	CASSPSPGENIQYF
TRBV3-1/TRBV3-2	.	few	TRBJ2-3	TGTGCCAGCAGCCAAGATGGGGAGGCAGTTACACAAACTAGCACAGATACGCAGTATTTT	CASSQDGEAVTQTSTDTQYF
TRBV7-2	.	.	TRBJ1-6	TGTGCCAGCAGCTTTAGCGCAGATTCACCCCTCCACTTT	CASSFSADSPLHF
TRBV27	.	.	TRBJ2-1	TGTGCCAGCAGTTTAGGGGGCCCGCAGAATGAGCAGTTCTTC	CASSLGGPQNEQFF
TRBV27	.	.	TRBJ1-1	TGTGCCAGCAGTTTAGGCTCCAACACTGAAGCTTTCTTT	CASSLGSNTEAFF
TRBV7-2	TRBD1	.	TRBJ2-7	TGTGCCAGCAGCCCAACGACAGGGAGTCGCGAGCAGTACTTC	CASSPTTGSREQYF
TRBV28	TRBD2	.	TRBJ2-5	TGTGCCAGCAGCCTACCCCCGGGACTAGGGGCCGGAGAGACCCAGTACTTC	CASSLPPGLGAGETQYF
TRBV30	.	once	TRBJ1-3	TGTGCCTGGAGTCCAGGGCCAGTGCCAAACACCATATATTTT	CAWSPGPVPNTIYF
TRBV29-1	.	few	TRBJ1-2	TGCAGCGTTGTTCGGGAAGACTATGGCTACACCTTC	CSVVREDYGYTF
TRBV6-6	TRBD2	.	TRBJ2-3	TGTGCCAGCAGCCCGGGGGGCGGGACTAGCGGGAGGCCAATTAGCACAGATACGCAGTATTTT	CASSPGGGTSGRPISTDTQYF
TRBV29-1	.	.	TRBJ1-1	TGCAGCGCCGTGGGGGGGACAAACACTGAAGCTTTCTTT	CSAVGGTNTEAFF
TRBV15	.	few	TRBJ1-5	TGTGCCACCAGCAGAGATGGGCAGCCGAATCAGCCCCAGCATTTT	CATSRDGQPNQPQHF
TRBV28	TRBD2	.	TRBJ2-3	TGTGCCAGCAGCACCCCTATTGGGGGGGGTAGCACAGATACGCAGTATTTT	CASSTPIGGGSTDTQYF
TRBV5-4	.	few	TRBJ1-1	TGTGCCAGCAGCTTGGACAGGGCGACTGAAGCTTTCTTT	CASSLDRATEAFF